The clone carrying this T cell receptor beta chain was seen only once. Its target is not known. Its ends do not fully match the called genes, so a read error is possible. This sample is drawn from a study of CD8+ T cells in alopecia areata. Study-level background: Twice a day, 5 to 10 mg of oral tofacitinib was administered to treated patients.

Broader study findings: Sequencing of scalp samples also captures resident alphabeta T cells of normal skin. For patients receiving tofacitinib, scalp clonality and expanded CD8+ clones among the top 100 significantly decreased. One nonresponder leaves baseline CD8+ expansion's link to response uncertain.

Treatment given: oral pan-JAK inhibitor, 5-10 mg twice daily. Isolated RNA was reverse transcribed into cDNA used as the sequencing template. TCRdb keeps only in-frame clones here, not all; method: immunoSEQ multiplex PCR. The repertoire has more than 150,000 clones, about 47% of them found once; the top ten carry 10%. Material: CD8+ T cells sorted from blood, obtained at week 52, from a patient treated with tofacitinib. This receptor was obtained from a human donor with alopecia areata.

CDR3 nucleotides: TGCGCCAGCAGCTTGGAAGGGACAGCTATGAACACTGGAGCTTTCTTT. Its translation is CASSLEGTAMNTGAFF. The V gene is TRBV5-1, the J gene TRBJ1-1, with 7 bases aligning to TRBD1. CDR1 is SGHRS, CDR2 YFSETQ, per germline. There are 16 residues in the CDR3.